These 5 T cell receptor beta chains were sequenced from one sample in a study of shared clonotypes between healthy human individuals. Produced via immunoSEQ multiplex PCR; TCRdb's table is partial and in-frame only. This sample has approximately 2.1 million clones, with just over 90% found just once. Sequenced input: naive CD4+ T cells from PBMCs. Subset in this sample: CD45RA+ positively selected. Source of these receptors: a young man in good health. Some clones in this sample may be carry-over from other donors' samples.

For this clone: Other DNA sequences in the same sample also yield this CDR3. This rearrangement joins TRBV7-3 to TRBJ1-5; TRBD1 matches at 7 bases. Germline CDR1 reads SGHTA; CDR2 reads FQGTGA. V gave up 5 bases and J gave up 4 bases; unmatched junction bases: 2. This CDR3 spans 13 amino acids. DNA of the CDR3: TGTGCCAGCAGCCAGGACAGGAATCAGCCCCAGCATTTT. Encoded protein: CASSQDRNQPQHF. Looking up the rest from reference TRBV7-3 and TRBJ1-5 gives the full variable domain: GAGVSQTPSNKVTEKGKYVELRCDPISGHTALYWYRQSLGQGPEFLIYFQGTGAADDSGLPNDRFFAVRPEGSVSTLKIQRTERGDSAVYLCASSQDRNQPQHFGDGTRLSIL.

The chain uses TRBV15 and TRBJ1-1; 7 bases are a match to TRBD1. The trim removed 0 bases at V and 5 bases at J, leaving 6 bases unmatched. This CDR3 has 15 amino acids. Germline V gene lookup returns CDR1 LNHNV and CDR2 YYDKDF (reference sequence). CDR3 residues: CATSRETGAGTEAFF. CDR3 sequence (DNA): TGTGCCACCAGCAGAGAAACAGGGGCTGGGACTGAAGCTTTCTTT. Full variable domain (rest looked up from reference TRBV15 and TRBJ1-1): DAMVIQNPRYQVTQFGKPVTLSCSQTLNHNVMYWYQQKSSQAPKLLFHYYDKDFNNEADTPDNFQSRRPNTSFCFLDIRSPGLGDTAMYLCATSRETGAGTEAFFGQGTRLTVV.

The chain recombines TRBV5-1 with TRBJ1-6, with D possibly being TRBD1 (5 bases). CDR1 is SGHRS and CDR2 is YFSETQ in the germline V gene. V was clipped by 0 bases and J by 0 bases, with 7 bases between them. This CDR3 has 16 residues. The CDR3 is CASSLAGSSYNSPLHF. The CDR3 bases are TGCGCCAGCAGCTTGGCAGGGAGCTCCTATAATTCACCCCTCCACTTT.

This clone was counted once. V and J are TRBV30 and TRBJ2-7, with D possibly matching TRBD2 (5 bases). Germline-derived CDR1 and CDR2 are GTSNPN and SVGIG (reference sequence). The CDR3 is 15 residues long. V lost 0 bases, J lost 3 bases, and 15 bases lay in between. The CDR3 sequence is CAWSVKGPGGYEQYF. For the CDR3, the DNA is TGTGCCTGGAGTGTTAAAGGCCCTGGAGGCTACGAGCAGTACTTC. The full variable domain, its missing parts supplied by reference TRBV30 and TRBJ2-7, is SQTIHQWPATLVQPVGSPLSLECTVEGTSNPNLYWYRQAAGRGLQLLFYSVGIGQISSEVPQNLSASRPQDRQFILSSKKLLLSDSGFYLCAWSVKGPGGYEQYFGPGTRLTVT.

This clone has only one observation. The chain employs TRBV9 and TRBJ1-4, with D possibly TRBD1 on 6 matching bases. V lost 4 bases, J lost 5 bases, and 12 bases lay in between. The CDR3 is 14 residues long. Germline CDR1 reads SGDLS; CDR2 reads YYNGEE. This chain's CDR3 is CASSPVGANEKLFF. CDR3 coding DNA: TGTGCCAGCAGCCCTGTGGGGGCAAATGAAAAACTGTTTTTT. Full variable domain (outside the CDR3, taken from reference TRBV9 and TRBJ1-4): DSGVTQTPKHLITATGQRVTLRCSPRSGDLSVYWYQQSLDQGLQFLIQYYNGEERAKGNILERFSAQQFPDLHSELNLSSLELGDSALYFCASSPVGANEKLFFGSGTQLSVL.